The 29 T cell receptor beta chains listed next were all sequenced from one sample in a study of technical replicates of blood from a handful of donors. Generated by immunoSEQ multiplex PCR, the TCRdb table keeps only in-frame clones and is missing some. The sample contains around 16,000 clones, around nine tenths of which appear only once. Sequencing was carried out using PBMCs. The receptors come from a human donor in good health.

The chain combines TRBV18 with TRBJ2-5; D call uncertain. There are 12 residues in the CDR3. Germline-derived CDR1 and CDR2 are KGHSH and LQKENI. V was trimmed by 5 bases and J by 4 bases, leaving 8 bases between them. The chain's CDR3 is CASSTSGETQYF. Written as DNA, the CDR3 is TGTGCCAGCTCAACATCGGGAGAGACCCAGTACTTC.

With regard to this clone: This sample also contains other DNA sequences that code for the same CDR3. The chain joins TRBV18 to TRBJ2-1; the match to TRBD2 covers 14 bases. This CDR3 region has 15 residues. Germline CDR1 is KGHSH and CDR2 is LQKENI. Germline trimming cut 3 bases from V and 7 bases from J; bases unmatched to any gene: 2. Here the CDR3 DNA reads TGTGCCAGCTCACCCGGGACTAGCGGGAGTAATGAGCAGTTCTTC. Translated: CASSPGTSGSNEQFF.

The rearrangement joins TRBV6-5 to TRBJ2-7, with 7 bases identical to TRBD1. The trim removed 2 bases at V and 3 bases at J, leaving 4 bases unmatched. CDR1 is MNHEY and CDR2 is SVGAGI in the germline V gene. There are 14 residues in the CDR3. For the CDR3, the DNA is TGTGCCAGCAGTTACGGGCCAGGGGGCTACGAGCAGTACTTC. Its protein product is CASSYGPGGYEQYF.

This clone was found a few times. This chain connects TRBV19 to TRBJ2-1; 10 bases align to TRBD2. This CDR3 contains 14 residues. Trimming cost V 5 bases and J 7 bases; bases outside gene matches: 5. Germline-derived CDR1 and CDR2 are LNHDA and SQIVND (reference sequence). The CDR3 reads CASSALAGVNEQFF. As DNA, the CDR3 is TGTGCCAGTAGTGCTCTAGCGGGAGTAAATGAGCAGTTCTTC.

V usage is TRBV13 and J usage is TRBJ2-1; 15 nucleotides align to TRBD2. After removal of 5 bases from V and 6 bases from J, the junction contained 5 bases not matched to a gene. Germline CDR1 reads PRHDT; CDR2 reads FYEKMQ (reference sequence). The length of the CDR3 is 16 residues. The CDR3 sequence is CASSTWTSGRGNEQFF. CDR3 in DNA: TGTGCCAGCAGCACCTGGACTAGCGGGAGGGGCAATGAGCAGTTCTTC.

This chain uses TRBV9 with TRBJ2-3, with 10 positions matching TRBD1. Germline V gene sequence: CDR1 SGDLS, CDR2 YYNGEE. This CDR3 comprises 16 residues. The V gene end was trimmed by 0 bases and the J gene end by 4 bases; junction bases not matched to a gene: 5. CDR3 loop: CASSVGGTGVSDTQYF. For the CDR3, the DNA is TGTGCCAGCAGCGTAGGTGGGACAGGGGTGTCAGATACGCAGTATTTT. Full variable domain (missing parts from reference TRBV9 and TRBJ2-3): DSGVTQTPKHLITATGQRVTLRCSPRSGDLSVYWYQQSLDQGLQFLIQYYNGEERAKGNILERFSAQQFPDLHSELNLSSLELGDSALYFCASSVGGTGVSDTQYFGPGTRLTVL.

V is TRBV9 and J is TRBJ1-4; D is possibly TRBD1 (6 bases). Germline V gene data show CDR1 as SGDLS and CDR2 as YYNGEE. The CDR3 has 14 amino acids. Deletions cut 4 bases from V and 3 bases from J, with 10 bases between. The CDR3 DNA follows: TGTGCCAGCAGCCTCGGACAGTCTAATGAAAAACTGTTTTTT. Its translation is CASSLGQSNEKLFF.

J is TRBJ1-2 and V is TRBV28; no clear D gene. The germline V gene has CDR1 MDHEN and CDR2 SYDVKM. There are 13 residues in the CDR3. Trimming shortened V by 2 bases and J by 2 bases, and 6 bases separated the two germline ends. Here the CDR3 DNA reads TGTGCCAGCAGTTTACGGGAAAACTATGGCTACACCTTC. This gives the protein CASSLRENYGYTF.

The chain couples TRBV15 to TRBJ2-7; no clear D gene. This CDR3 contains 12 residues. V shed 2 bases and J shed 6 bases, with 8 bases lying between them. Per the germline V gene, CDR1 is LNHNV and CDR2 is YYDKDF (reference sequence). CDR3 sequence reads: CATSRPTFEQYF. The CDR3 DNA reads TGTGCCACCAGCAGACCTACTTTCGAGCAGTACTTC. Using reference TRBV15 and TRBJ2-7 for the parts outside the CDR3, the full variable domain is DAMVIQNPRYQVTQFGKPVTLSCSQTLNHNVMYWYQQKSSQAPKLLFHYYDKDFNNEADTPDNFQSRRPNTSFCFLDIRSPGLGDTAMYLCATSRPTFEQYFGPGTRLTVT.

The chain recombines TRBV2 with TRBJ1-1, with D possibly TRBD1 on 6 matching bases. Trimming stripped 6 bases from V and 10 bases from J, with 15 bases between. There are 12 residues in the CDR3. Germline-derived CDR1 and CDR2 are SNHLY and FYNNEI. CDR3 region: CASSHRELGAFF. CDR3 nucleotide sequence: TGTGCCAGCAGCCACAGGGAACTGGGAGCTTTCTTT. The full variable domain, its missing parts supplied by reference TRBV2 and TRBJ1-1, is EPEVTQTPSHQVTQMGQEVILRCVPISNHLYFYWYRQILGQKVEFLVSFYNNEISEKSEIFDDQFSVERPDGSNFTLKIRSTKLEDSAMYFCASSHRELGAFFGQGTRLTVV.

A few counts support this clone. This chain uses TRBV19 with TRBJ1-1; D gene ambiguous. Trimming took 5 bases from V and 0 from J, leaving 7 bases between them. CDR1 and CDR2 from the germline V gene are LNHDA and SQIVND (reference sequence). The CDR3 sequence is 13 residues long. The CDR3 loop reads CASSVRMNTEAFF. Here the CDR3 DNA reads TGTGCCAGTAGTGTTAGAATGAACACTGAAGCTTTCTTT.

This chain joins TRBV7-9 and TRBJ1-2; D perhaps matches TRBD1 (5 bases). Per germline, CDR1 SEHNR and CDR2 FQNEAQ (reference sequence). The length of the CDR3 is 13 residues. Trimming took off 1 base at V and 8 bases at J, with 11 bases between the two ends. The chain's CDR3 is CASSLDGGGGYTF. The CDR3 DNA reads TGTGCCAGCAGCTTAGATGGGGGAGGAGGCTACACCTTC.

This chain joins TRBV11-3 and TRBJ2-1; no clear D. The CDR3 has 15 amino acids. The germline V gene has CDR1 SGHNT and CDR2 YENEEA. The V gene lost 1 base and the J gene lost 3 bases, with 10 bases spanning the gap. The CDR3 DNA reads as TGTGCCAGCAGCTTAGGCCAGGAACTCTACAATGAGCAGTTCTTC. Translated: CASSLGQELYNEQFF.

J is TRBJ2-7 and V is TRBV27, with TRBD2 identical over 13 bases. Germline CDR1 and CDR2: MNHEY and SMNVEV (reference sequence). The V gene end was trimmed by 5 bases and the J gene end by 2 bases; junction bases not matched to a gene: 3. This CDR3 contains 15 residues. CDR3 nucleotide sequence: TGTGCCAGCAGTCCGGGACTAGCGGGAACCTACGAGCAGTACTTC. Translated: CASSPGLAGTYEQYF.

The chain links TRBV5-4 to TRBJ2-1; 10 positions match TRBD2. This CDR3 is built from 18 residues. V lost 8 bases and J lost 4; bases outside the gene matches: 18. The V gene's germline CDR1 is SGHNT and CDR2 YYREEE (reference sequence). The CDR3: CARRQREGHGESYNEQFF. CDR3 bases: TGTGCCAGGAGGCAGCGGGAGGGCCATGGGGAATCATACAATGAGCAGTTCTTC.

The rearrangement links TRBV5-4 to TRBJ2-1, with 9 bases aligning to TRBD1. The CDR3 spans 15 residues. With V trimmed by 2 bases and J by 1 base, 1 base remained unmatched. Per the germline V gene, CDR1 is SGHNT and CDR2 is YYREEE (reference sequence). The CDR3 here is CASSFDRGSYNEQFF. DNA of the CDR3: TGTGCCAGCAGCTTCGACAGGGGGTCCTACAATGAGCAGTTCTTC. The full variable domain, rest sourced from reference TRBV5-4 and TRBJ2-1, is ETGVTQSPTHLIKTRGQQVTLRCSSQSGHNTVSWYQQALGQGPQFIFQYYREEENGRGNFPPRFSGLQFPNYSSELNVNALELDDSALYLCASSFDRGSYNEQFFGPGTRLTVL.

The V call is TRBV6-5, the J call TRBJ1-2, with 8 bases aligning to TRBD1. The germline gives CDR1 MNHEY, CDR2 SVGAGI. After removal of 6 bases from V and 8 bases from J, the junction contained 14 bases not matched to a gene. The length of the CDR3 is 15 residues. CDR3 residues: CASSPGTGGLLGYTF. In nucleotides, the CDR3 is TGTGCCAGCAGCCCCGGGACAGGTGGTTTATTGGGCTACACCTTC.

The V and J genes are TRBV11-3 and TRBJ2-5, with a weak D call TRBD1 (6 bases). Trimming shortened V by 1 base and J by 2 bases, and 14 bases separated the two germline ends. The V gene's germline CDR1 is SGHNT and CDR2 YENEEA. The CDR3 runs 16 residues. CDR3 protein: CASSLGAGTPQETQYF. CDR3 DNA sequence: TGTGCCAGCAGCTTAGGGGCAGGGACACCACAAGAGACCCAGTACTTC. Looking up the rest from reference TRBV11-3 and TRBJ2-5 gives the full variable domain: EAGVVQSPRYKIIEKKQPVAFWCNPISGHNTLYWYLQNLGQGPELLIRYENEEAVDDSQLPKDRFSAERLKGVDSTLKIQPAELGDSAVYLCASSLGAGTPQETQYFGPGTRLLVL.

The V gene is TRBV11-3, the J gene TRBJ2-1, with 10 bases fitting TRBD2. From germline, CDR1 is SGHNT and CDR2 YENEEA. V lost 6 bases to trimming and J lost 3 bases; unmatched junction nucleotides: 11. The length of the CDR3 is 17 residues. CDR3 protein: CASSQEGLAGVYNEQFF. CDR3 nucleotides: TGTGCCAGCAGTCAAGAGGGGCTAGCGGGAGTCTACAATGAGCAGTTCTTC.

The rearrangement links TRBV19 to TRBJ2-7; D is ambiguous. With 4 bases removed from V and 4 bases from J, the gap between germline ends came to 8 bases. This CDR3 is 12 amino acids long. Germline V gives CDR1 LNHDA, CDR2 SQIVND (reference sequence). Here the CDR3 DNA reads TGTGCCAGTAGTAACAGAGAATACGAGCAGTACTTC. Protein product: CASSNREYEQYF.

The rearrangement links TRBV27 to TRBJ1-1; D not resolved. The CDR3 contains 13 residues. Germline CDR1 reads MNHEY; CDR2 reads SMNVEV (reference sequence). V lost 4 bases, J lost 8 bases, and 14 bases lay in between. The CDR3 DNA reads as TGTGCCAGCAGTTCCGTCCCCCCAGTAGAAGCTTTCTTT. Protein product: CASSSVPPVEAFF.

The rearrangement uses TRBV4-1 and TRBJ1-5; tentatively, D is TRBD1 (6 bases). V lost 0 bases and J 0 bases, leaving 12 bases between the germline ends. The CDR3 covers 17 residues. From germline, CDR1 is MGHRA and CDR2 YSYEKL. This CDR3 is CASSQEGGAYSNQPQHF. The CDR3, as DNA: TGCGCCAGCAGCCAAGAAGGGGGGGCCTATAGCAATCAGCCCCAGCATTTT.

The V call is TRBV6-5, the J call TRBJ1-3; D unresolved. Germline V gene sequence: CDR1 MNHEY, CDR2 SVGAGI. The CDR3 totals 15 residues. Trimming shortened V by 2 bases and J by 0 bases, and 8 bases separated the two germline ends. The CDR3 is CASSYEPSSGNTIYF. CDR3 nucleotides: TGTGCCAGCAGTTACGAGCCCTCCTCTGGAAACACCATATATTTT.

The CDR3 reads CASRTPGLAETQYF. DNA of the CDR3: TGTGCCAGCAGGACTCCGGGACTAGCGGAGACCCAGTACTTC. The V and J genes are TRBV7-2 and TRBJ2-5; 10 positions agree with TRBD2. The CDR3 spans 14 residues. Per germline, CDR1 SGHTA and CDR2 FQGNSA. V dropped 6 bases and J dropped 5; count of bases not matched to a gene: 6. The full variable domain, in which reference TRBV7-2 and TRBJ2-5 provide the parts outside the CDR3, is GAGVSQSPSNKVTEKGKDVELRCDPISGHTALYWYRQSLGQGLEFLIYFQGNSAPDKSGLPSDRFSAERTGGSVSTLTIQRTQQEDSAVYLCASRTPGLAETQYFGPGTRLLVL.

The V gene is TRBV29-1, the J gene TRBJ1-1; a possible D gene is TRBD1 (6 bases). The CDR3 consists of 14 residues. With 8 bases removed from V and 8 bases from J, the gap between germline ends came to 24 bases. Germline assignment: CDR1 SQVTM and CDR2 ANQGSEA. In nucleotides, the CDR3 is TGCAGCACCCCGCATCAGGGGATTGTTGGGGAAGCTTTCTTT. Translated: CSTPHQGIVGEAFF.

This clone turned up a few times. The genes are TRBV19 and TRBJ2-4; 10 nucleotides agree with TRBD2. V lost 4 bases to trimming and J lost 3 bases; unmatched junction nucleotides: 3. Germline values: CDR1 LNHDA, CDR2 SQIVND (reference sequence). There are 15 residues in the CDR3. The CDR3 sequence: CASSTIAGGKNIQYF. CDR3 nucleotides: TGTGCCAGTAGTACAATAGCGGGAGGCAAAAACATTCAGTACTTC.

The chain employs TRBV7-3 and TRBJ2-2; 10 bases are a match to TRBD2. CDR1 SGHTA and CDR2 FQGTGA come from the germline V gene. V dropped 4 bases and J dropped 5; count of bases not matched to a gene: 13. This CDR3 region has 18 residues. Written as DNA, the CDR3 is TGTGCCAGCAGCTCGTCGTCCCTAGCGGGAGTAGGGACCGGGGAGCTGTTTTTT. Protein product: CASSSSSLAGVGTGELFF. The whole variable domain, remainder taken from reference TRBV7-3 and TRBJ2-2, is GAGVSQTPSNKVTEKGKYVELRCDPISGHTALYWYRQSLGQGPEFLIYFQGTGAADDSGLPNDRFFAVRPEGSVSTLKIQRTERGDSAVYLCASSSSSLAGVGTGELFFGEGSRLTVL.

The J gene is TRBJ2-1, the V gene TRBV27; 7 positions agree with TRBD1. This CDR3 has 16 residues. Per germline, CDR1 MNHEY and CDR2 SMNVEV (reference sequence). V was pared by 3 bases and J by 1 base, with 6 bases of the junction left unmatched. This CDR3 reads CASSFGQAYSYNEQFF. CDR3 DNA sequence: TGTGCCAGCAGTTTCGGACAGGCCTATTCCTACAATGAGCAGTTCTTC.

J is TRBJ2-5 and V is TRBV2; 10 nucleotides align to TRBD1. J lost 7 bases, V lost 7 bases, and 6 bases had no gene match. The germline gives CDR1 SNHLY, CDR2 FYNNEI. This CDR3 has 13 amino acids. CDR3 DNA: TGTGCCAGCAAGACAGGGGGCCGGGCGACCCAGTACTTC. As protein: CASKTGGRATQYF.